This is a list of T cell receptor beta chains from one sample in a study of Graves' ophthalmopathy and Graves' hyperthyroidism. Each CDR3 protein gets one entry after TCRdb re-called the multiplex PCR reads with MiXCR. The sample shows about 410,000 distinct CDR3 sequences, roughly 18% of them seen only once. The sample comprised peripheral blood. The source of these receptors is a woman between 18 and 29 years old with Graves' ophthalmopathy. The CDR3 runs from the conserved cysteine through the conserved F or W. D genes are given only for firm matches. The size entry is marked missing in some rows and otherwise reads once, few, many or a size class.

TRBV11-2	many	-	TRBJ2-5	CASSLVAGGGETQYF	TGTGCCAGCAGCTTAGTGGCAGGGGGGGGAGAGACCCAGTACTTC
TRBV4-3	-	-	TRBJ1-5	CASSRIQGGDQPQHF	TGCGCCAGCAGCCGAATACAGGGTGGAGATCAGCCCCAGCATTTT
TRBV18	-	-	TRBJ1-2	CASSPSSRGFDGYTF	TGTGCCAGCTCACCATCGTCCAGGGGTTTCGATGGCTACACCTTC
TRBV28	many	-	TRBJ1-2	CASSFPGAWGYTF	TGTGCCAGCAGTTTTCCCGGCGCCTGGGGCTACACCTTC
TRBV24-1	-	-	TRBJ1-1	CATSDRQEAFF	TGTGCCACCAGTGACCGACAGGAGGCTTTCTTT
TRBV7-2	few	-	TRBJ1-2	CASSFRSPNYGYTF	TGTGCCAGCAGCTTTCGGTCTCCTAACTATGGCTACACCTTC
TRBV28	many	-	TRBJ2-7	CASSPRDRSSYEQYF	TGTGCCAGCAGTCCCAGAGACAGGAGCTCCTACGAGCAGTACTTC
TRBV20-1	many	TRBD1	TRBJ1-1	CSAMRGGAPEAFF	TGCAGTGCTATGAGAGGGGGCGCCCCTGAAGCTTTCTTT
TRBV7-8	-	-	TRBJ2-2	CASSSPGEGRRAGGELFF	TGTGCCAGCAGCTCCCCAGGAGAGGGAAGGAGGGCCGGCGGGGAGCTGTTTTTT
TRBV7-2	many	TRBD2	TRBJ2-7	CASSPPPGLAGDNSYEQYF	TGTGCCAGCAGCCCCCCCCCCGGACTAGCGGGAGACAACTCCTACGAGCAGTACTTC
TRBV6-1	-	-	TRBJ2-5	CASRPRGFRQETQYF	TGTGCCAGCAGACCGAGGGGATTCCGACAAGAGACCCAGTACTTC
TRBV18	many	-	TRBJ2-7	CASSRTVPSYEQYF	TGTGCCAGCTCAAGGACAGTCCCCTCCTACGAGCAGTACTTC
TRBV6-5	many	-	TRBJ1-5	CASSYSEVFSNQPQHF	TGTGCCAGCAGTTACTCAGAAGTTTTTAGCAATCAGCCCCAGCATTTT
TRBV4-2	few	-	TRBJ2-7	CASSHRILYEQYF	TGTGCCAGCAGCCATCGCATTCTGTACGAGCAGTACTTC
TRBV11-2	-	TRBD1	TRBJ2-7	CASSPSGARGLGEQYF	TGTGCCAGCAGCCCTAGTGGCGCAAGGGGGCTGGGGGAGCAGTACTTC
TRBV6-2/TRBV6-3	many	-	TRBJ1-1	CASSYGQEAFF	TGTGCCAGCAGTTACGGACAGGAAGCTTTCTTT
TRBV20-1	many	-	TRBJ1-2	CSANRERTF	TGCAGTGCTAACCGGGAGCGGACCTTC
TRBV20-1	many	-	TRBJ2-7	CSASREGLSYEQYF	TGCAGTGCTAGTCGAGAGGGCCTATCCTACGAGCAGTACTTC
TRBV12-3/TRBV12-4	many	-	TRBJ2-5	CASSSGLNRDF	TGTGCCAGCAGCTCCGGACTTAACAGGGACTTC
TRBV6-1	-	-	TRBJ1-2	CASSATADYGYTF	TGTGCCAGCAGTGCGACCGCAGACTATGGCTACACCTTC
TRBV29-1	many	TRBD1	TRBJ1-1	CSASGGNTEAFF	TGCAGCGCCTCAGGGGGGAACACTGAAGCTTTCTTT
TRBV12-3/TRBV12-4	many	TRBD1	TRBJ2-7	CASSGDRSPYEQYF	TGTGCCAGCAGTGGGGACAGGTCCCCCTACGAGCAGTACTTC
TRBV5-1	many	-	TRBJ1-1	CASSPDVDTEAFF	TGCGCCAGCAGCCCCGACGTGGACACTGAAGCTTTCTTT
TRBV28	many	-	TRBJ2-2	CASEGAGELFF	TGTGCCAGCGAAGGGGCCGGGGAGCTGTTTTTT